This TCR beta chain was observed in a study of blood T cell repertoires in COVID-19. V lost 3 bases, J lost 8 bases, and 5 bases stayed unmatched. CDR3 size: 13 residues. Germline V gene lookup returns CDR1 ENHRY and CDR2 SYGVKD. As processed by the authors: Quantification of nucleated cells was approximated via reference gene primer amplification. The method was immunoSEQ multiplex PCR; TCRdb's version includes in-frame clones alone and lacks a portion of them. V and J calls and clone size are as listed in that table; D and trimming were resolved from the DNA. The data hold about 200,000 clones, with about 88% observed a single time.

What was sequenced was peripheral blood. This clonotype was obtained from a man aged 50 or older with COVID-19, enrolled during active disease. V is TRBV10-3 and J is TRBJ1-2, with 8 bases matching TRBD1. CDR3 sequence: CAISEFDRGGYTF. The CDR3 DNA follows: TGTGCCATCAGTGAATTCGACAGGGGCGGCTACACCTTC.